A selection of T cell receptor beta chains follows, all from one sample in a study of T cells after yellow fever vaccination. TCRdb itself ran the 5' RACE reads through MiXCR, one entry per CDR3 protein. The sample yields some 400,000 distinct CDR3 sequences, about 19% seen once. This specimen was PBMCs, taken before the yellow fever booster vaccination. The receptors shown here come from a man aged 18 to 30 who received the YFV17D yellow fever vaccine. Both conserved end residues are part of each CDR3. A D gene is named only where the DNA matches it firmly. The size entry is marked missing in some rows and otherwise reads once, few, many or a size class.

J gene | D gene | clone size | V gene | CDR3 protein | CDR3 DNA
TRBJ1-3 | - | few | TRBV20-1 | CSARIGGNTIYF | TGCAGTGCTAGAATCGGCGGAAACACCATATATTTT
TRBJ2-1 | - | few | TRBV4-2 | CASSQDLRGTYNEQFF | TGTGCCAGCAGCCAAGATCTTCGGGGGACTTACAATGAGCAGTTCTTC
TRBJ1-4 | - | few | TRBV2 | CASSEQPMGNEKLFF | TGTGCCAGCAGTGAGCAGCCCATGGGCAACGAAAAACTGTTTTTT
TRBJ2-3 | TRBD2 | - | TRBV18 | CASSNPGLAGPTDTQYF | TGTGCCAGCTCAAATCCGGGACTAGCGGGGCCCACAGATACGCAGTATTTT
TRBJ2-1 | TRBD2 | - | TRBV7-3 | CASSETSGGSTGEQFF | TGTGCCAGCAGCGAGACTAGCGGGGGCTCCACTGGTGAGCAGTTCTTC
TRBJ2-1 | - | many | TRBV7-2 | CASSLMDRRGRNEQFF | TGTGCCAGCAGCTTAATGGATCGGAGGGGGCGGAATGAGCAGTTCTTC
TRBJ2-2 | - | few | TRBV6-2/TRBV6-3 | CASSPRSEELFF | TGTGCCAGCAGCCCCAGATCAGAGGAGCTGTTTTTT
TRBJ1-1 | - | - | TRBV7-8 | CASSSAEGGTEAFF | TGTGCCAGCAGCTCAGCGGAGGGGGGCACTGAAGCTTTCTTT
TRBJ2-3 | - | - | TRBV6-5 | CASSYFTDRRSTDTQYF | TGTGCCAGCAGTTACTTTACGGACAGAAGAAGCACAGATACGCAGTATTTT
TRBJ2-7 | TRBD1 | many | TRBV5-1 | CASSLQGADEQYF | TGCGCCAGCAGCTTGCAGGGGGCGGACGAGCAGTACTTC
TRBJ2-1 | - | - | TRBV4-2 | CASSPAGVILHSYNEQFF | TGTGCCAGCAGCCCGGCAGGGGTTATACTACATTCCTACAATGAGCAGTTCTTC
TRBJ1-2 | TRBD1 | - | TRBV4-2 | CASSQDRGQSYTF | TGTGCCAGCAGCCAAGATAGGGGGCAGAGCTACACCTTC
TRBJ1-4 | TRBD1 | - | TRBV20-1 | CSATGGRATNEKLFF | TGCAGTGCTACAGGGGGCAGAGCAACTAATGAAAAACTGTTTTTT
TRBJ1-6 | - | many | TRBV7-6 | CASRFDRSFGTLHF | TGTGCCAGCAGGTTCGACAGGTCCTTTGGGACCCTCCACTTT
TRBJ1-1 | - | few | TRBV20-1 | CSALVGGLPGGRNTEAFF | TGCAGTGCTCTCGTGGGGGGCCTTCCGGGTGGGCGGAACACTGAAGCTTTCTTT
TRBJ2-3 | - | few | TRBV4-1 | CASSQDVSGTLSTDTQYF | TGCGCCAGCAGCCAAGATGTGTCCGGGACATTGAGCACAGATACGCAGTATTTT
TRBJ2-1 | - | many | TRBV12-3/TRBV12-4 | CASSQFNEQFF | TGTGCCAGCAGTCAATTCAATGAGCAGTTCTTC
TRBJ2-7 | TRBD1 | many | TRBV5-1 | CASTTLGQGAEQYF | TGCGCCAGCACGACGCTAGGACAGGGAGCCGAGCAGTACTTC
TRBJ2-3 | - | - | TRBV6-2/TRBV6-3 | CASTGPRDTQYF | TGTGCCAGCACCGGGCCGCGGGATACGCAGTATTTT
TRBJ2-3 | TRBD2 | few | TRBV7-2 | CASSLLGGRLTDTQYF | TGTGCCAGCAGCCTTTTGGGGGGGAGGCTTACAGATACGCAGTATTTT